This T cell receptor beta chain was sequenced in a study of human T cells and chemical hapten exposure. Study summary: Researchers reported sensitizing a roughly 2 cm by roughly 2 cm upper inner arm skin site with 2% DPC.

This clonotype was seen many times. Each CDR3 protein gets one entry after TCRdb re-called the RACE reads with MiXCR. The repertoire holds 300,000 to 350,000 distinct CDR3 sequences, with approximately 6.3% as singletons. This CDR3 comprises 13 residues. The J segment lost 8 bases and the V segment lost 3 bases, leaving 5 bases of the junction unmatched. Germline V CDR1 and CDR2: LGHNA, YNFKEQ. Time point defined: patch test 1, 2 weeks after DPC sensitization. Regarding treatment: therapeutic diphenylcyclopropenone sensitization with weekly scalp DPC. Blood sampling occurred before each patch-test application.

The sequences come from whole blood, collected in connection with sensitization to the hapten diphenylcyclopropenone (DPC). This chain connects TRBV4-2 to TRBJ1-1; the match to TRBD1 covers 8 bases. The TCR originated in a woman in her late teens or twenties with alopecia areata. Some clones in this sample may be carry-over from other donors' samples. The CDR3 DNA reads TGTGCCAGCAGCCAGATGACAGGGGTCGAAGCTTTCTTT. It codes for CASSQMTGVEAFF.